The rows below give T cell receptor beta chains drawn from one sample of a study of radiotherapy plus CTLA-4 blockade in lung cancer. Here immunoSEQ multiplex PCR was the method, and the copy in TCRdb shows in-frame clones only, minus some. The sample gives tens of thousands of clones, about 76% of which show up once; 8.5% is in the top ten. The starting material was peripheral blood, obtained from a patient treated with radiotherapy plus ipilimumab. The source of these receptors is a human donor with non-small cell lung cancer who had a complete response to radiotherapy plus ipilimumab. Each CDR3 is given without its conserved first and last residue. Each record gives: V gene, clone size, CDR3 length, CDR3 protein. Only part of the rows carry a size: once, few, many, or a class if the clone is expanded.

>TRBV4-3|.|13
ASSQVDRNNSPLH
>TRBV5-1|.|12
ASSLAQGERGYT
>TRBV28|.|12
ASSLPSGNQPQH
>TRBV21-1|.|13
ASSTGTGYTDTQY
>TRBV9|once|10
ASSVGVGELF
>TRBV7-8|.|13
ASSLALQGAGEAF
>TRBV7-6|few|12
ASSQGTGQETQY
>TRBV11-2|.|11
ASSLVRGTEAF
>TRBV6-5|.|13
ASSYLRTEYNEQF
>TRBV6-6|.|13
ASSYSNRGDKGYT
>TRBV5-1|.|13
ASSSGQGGTDTQY
>TRBV18|.|15
ASSLGQGAILNTEAF
>TRBV5-4|.|12
ASSLAQGGTEAF
>TRBV5-1|.|13
ASSLSQTGSTEAF
>TRBV19|.|13
ASTRRQGNTGELF
>TRBV7-9|.|16
ASRRTGPVPVAFGGYT
>TRBV4-3|.|13
ASSLGTGEVTEAF
>TRBV6-5|.|12
ASRETGAGGPQH
>TRBV7-9|.|15
ASSSPRGRAMNTEAF
>TRBV5-1|.|13
ASSSEGAEFGEQF
>TRBV2|few|8
ASSKTVNT
>TRBV7-2|.|13
ASSLGGLLTDTQY
>TRBV5-4|few|14
ASSTPGQGWNSPLH
>TRBV7-2|.|13
ASSLEGTGWTEAF
>TRBV6-5|.|13
ASSGGLKGYYEQY
>TRBV9|once|13
ASSVAGDRVQPQH
>TRBV5-1|.|13
ASSPMGGTLETQY
>TRBV13|.|13
ASSGLGTGVEKLF
>TRBV7-9|.|11
ASSLNRAETQY
>TRBV6-5|.|11
ASSGGSTDTQY
>TRBV29-1|.|12
SVRTGVSNQPQH
>TRBV15|.|14
ATRVLTGKSTDTQY
>TRBV11-3|.|13
ASSSRGQVNTEAF
>TRBV7-2|.|14
ASSSTGTSGRYEQF
>TRBV6-1|.|9
ASSGDIEAF
>TRBV29-1|once|12
SVQGAAYNSPLH